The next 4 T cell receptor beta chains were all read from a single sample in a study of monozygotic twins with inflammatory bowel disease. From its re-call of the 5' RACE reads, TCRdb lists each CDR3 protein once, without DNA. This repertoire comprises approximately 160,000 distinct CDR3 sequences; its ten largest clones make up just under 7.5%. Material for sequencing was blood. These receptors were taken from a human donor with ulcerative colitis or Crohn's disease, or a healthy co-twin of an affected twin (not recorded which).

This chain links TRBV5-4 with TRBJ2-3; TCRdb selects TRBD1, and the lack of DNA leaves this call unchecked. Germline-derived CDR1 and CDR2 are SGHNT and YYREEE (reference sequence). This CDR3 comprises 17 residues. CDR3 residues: CASSLAVRDRGPDTQYF.

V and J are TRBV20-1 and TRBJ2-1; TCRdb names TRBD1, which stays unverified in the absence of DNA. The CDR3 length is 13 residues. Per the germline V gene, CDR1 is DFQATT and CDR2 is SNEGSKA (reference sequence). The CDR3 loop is CSARRGPYNEQFF.

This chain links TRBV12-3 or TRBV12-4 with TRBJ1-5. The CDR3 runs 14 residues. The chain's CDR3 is CASSSVDSNQPQHF.

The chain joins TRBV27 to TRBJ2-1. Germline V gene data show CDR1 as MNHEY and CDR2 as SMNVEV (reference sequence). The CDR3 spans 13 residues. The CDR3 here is CASSLFVQDEQFF.